The following is a TCR beta chain sequence with its context. The sample comes from a study of blood T cell repertoires in COVID-19. In the study overall: T cells, B-cell-depleted T cells, or PBMCs supplied cDNA or gDNA.

CDR3 size: 14 residues. The ends were cut back, 3 bases at V and 5 bases at J, with 13 bases in the middle. Germline values: CDR1 MDHEN, CDR2 SYDVKM. Repertoires were generated with immunoSEQ multiplex PCR, while TCRdb's copy carries only in-frame clones and drops some. Of approximately 110,000 clones listed, more than 85% are singletons. The clonotype was recovered from a man in his fifties with COVID-19, enrolled during active disease. The chain recombines TRBV28 with TRBJ2-5; D is possibly TRBD2 (6 bases). Sequences were obtained from peripheral blood. For the CDR3, the DNA is TGTGCCAGCAGTTTGGGGGGTTTCCAGGAGACCCAGTACTTC. This translates into CASSLGGFQETQYF.